This TCR beta chain was found in a study of neurological immune-mediated disorders. Synthesis of cDNA was accomplished via 5'RACE employing 10-nucleotide random UMIs. TCRdb re-derived calls from the 5' RACE reads in MiXCR, one entry per CDR3 protein. This sample yields about 70,000 distinct CDR3 sequences, of which roughly 3.1% are seen a single time; under 6.5% belongs to the top ten. CDR1 is SGHTA, CDR2 FQGNSA, per germline. V shed 6 bases and J 4 bases; nucleotides not matched to a gene: 12. The CDR3 runs to 16 residues. This clonotype came up many times. The V gene is TRBV7-2, the J gene TRBJ2-7; 10 bases line up with TRBD1. The sequenced material came from PBMCs. This receptor was identified in a woman aged 45-60 years with multiple sclerosis. CDR3 sequence: CASSSREGTGAYEQYF. The CDR3 bases are TGTGCCAGCAGTTCACGGGAGGGGACAGGGGCATACGAGCAGTACTTC.